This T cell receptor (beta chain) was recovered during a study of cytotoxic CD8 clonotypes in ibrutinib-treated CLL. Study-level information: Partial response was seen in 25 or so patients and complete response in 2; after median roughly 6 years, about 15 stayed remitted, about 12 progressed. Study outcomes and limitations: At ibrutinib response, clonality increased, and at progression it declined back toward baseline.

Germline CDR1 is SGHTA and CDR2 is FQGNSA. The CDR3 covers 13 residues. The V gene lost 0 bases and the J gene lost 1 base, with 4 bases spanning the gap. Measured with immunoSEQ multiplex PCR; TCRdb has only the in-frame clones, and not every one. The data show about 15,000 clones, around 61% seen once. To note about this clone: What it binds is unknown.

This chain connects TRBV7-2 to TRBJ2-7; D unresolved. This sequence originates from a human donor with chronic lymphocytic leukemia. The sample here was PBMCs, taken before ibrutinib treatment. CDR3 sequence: CASSLADSYEQYF. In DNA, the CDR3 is TGTGCCAGCAGCTTAGCAGATTCCTACGAGCAGTACTTC. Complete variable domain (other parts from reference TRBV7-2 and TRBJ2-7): GAGVSQSPSNKVTEKGKDVELRCDPISGHTALYWYRQSLGQGLEFLIYFQGNSAPDKSGLPSDRFSAERTGGSVSTLTIQRTQQEDSAVYLCASSLADSYEQYFGPGTRLTVT.